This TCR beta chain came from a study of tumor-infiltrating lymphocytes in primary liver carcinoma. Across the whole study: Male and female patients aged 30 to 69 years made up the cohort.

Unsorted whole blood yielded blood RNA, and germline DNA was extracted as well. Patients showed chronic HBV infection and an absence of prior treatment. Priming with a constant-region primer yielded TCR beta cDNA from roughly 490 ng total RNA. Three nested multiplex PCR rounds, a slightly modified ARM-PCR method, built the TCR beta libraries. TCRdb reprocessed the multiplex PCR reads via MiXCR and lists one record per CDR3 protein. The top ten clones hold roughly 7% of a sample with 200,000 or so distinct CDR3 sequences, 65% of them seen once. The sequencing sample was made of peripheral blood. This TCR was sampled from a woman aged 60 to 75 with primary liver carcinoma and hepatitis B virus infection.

The CDR3 is CASSRDRNHGYTF. The DNA of the CDR3 is TGTGCCAGCAGCCGCGATAGAAACCATGGCTACACCTTC. V usage is TRBV11-2 and J usage is TRBJ1-2; D is unresolved. Germline lookup yields CDR1 SGHAT and CDR2 FQNNGV. The CDR3 loop spans 13 amino acids. Trimming took 5 bases from V and 6 from J, leaving 13 bases between them.